This T cell receptor beta chain was profiled in a study of a mutant IDH1 vaccine in newly diagnosed glioma. Overall study: Patients were started on vaccination 4-6 weeks after radiotherapy alone, or with temozolomide cycles. Before enrollment, the patients had been treated with radiotherapy alone, temozolomide alone, or both together. Most of them had received both. Weeks 35 and 47 hosted visits V12 and V13, respectively.

Time point given: week 35, safety follow-up. Each vaccine dose was 300 ug of mutant IDH1 20-mer peptide, with topical imiquimod. Here immunoSEQ multiplex PCR was the method, and the copy in TCRdb shows in-frame clones only, minus some. Of approximately 62,000 clones in the sample, around four fifths are singletons; the top ten hold 3.5% to 5%. There are 13 residues in the CDR3. Per the germline V gene, CDR1 is SEHNR and CDR2 is FQNEAQ (reference sequence). Trimming stripped 2 bases from V and 10 bases from J, with 14 bases between. Note on this clone: Its antigen is not identified.

This rearrangement joins TRBV7-9 to TRBJ1-2; D remains ambiguous. Sequences were derived from PBMCs, sampled from a glioma patient whose treatment included an IDH1 peptide vaccine. The clonotype originates from a man younger than 40 with glioma. CDR3 region: CASSLLFEAFYTF. In DNA form, the CDR3 reads TGTGCCAGCAGCTTACTCTTCGAAGCGTTCTACACCTTC.